This is a list of T cell receptor beta chains from one sample in a study of naive and memory T cell subsets. TCRdb processed the UMI-ligation and nested PCR reads anew with MiXCR; each CDR3 protein has one entry. The sample has about 120,000 distinct CDR3 sequences, about 36% seen once. The sequenced sample was central memory CD4+ T cells from blood. These receptor sequences come from a human donor in good health. CDR3s include the opening cysteine and the closing phenylalanine or tryptophan. The D gene is left open where the match is weak. Part of the rows lack a size; the others show once, few, many or a class for expanded clones.

v_gene	j_gene	d_gene	abundance	CDR3nt	CDR3aa
TRBV9	TRBJ2-5	.	.	TGTGCCAGCAGCGTACAGGACCGTAAAGAGACCCAGTACTTC	CASSVQDRKETQYF
TRBV28	TRBJ2-1	.	few	TGTGCCAGCAGTTTTCAGGTAAATGAGCAGTTCTTC	CASSFQVNEQFF
TRBV20-1	TRBJ2-3	.	few	TGCAGTGCTCCCCTTAAGGCTAGCGTACTTAAAAGCACAGATACGCAGTATTTT	CSAPLKASVLKSTDTQYF
TRBV6-1	TRBJ2-7	TRBD2	once	TGTGCCAGCATTAGAGGACTAGACACCGCCGAGCAGTACTTC	CASIRGLDTAEQYF
TRBV20-1	TRBJ2-1	TRBD2	.	TGCAGTGCTTCGACTAGCGGGAGGGTCCCCTACAATGAGCAGTTCTTC	CSASTSGRVPYNEQFF
TRBV20-1	TRBJ2-5	.	many	TGCAGTGCTACTATCCCAGGGGATCAAGAGACCCAGTACTTC	CSATIPGDQETQYF
TRBV18	TRBJ2-6	.	.	TGTGCCAGCTTTGACGGCTCTGGGGCCAACGTCCTGACTTTC	CASFDGSGANVLTF
TRBV5-1	TRBJ2-1	TRBD2	.	TGCGCCAGCAGCAGAACACTAGCGGGAGGGCAAAATGAGCAGTTCTTC	CASSRTLAGGQNEQFF
TRBV29-1	TRBJ1-1	.	.	TGCAGCGTAGAACAGGCTAATACTGAAGCTTTCTTT	CSVEQANTEAFF
TRBV30	TRBJ2-3	TRBD2	few	TGTGCCCTAGGGACAGCCTCTAGCGGGAGTCCAGATACGCAGTATTTT	CALGTASSGSPDTQYF
TRBV4-1	TRBJ2-1	TRBD1	few	TGCGCCAGCAGCCACCAGCTACGGGACAGTGAGCAGTTCTTC	CASSHQLRDSEQFF
TRBV3-1	TRBJ2-1	.	few	TGTGCCAGCAGCCCAGCTTCCGTGCAGAGTTCCTACAATGAGCAGTTCTTC	CASSPASVQSSYNEQFF
TRBV7-2	TRBJ1-6	.	.	TGTGCCAGCAGCCAGGGTTTGGTTTCACCCCTCCACTTT	CASSQGLVSPLHF
TRBV5-1	TRBJ2-7	.	.	TGCGCCAGCAGCTTGGAGGTTAGCCCGTCCTACGAGCAGTACTTC	CASSLEVSPSYEQYF
TRBV20-1	TRBJ1-4	.	.	TGCAGTGCTATCAAGGGGCCTAATGAAAAACTGTTTTTT	CSAIKGPNEKLFF
TRBV28	TRBJ2-1	.	.	TGTGCCAGCAGTTTCGGCGGAGGCTTTTACAATGAGCAGTTCTTC	CASSFGGGFYNEQFF
TRBV12-3/TRBV12-4	TRBJ1-1	TRBD1	.	TGTGCCAGCACCCCGCAGGGGGCCGGGAGAACTGAAGCTTTCTTT	CASTPQGAGRTEAFF
TRBV28	TRBJ1-2	.	.	TGTGCCAGCAGTCCCCACCAGTCCCGCAACTATGGCTACACCTTC	CASSPHQSRNYGYTF
TRBV9	TRBJ2-2	TRBD2	few	TGTGCCAGCAGCCCACGACTAGCGGCGAACACCGGGGAGCTGTTTTTT	CASSPRLAANTGELFF
TRBV7-3	TRBJ1-1	.	.	TGTGCCAGCAGCACGCAAAGTCACACTGAAGCTTTCTTT	CASSTQSHTEAFF
TRBV5-4	TRBJ1-1	.	few	TGTGCCAGCAGCCTCGGAGGTTTCAGGACTGAGGGACCGAACACTGAAGCTTTCTTT	CASSLGGFRTEGPNTEAFF
TRBV21-1	TRBJ2-1	.	.	TGTGCCAGCAGAACAGGGGGCGAAGTTCCAACCTATGAGCAGTTCTTC	CASRTGGEVPTYEQFF
TRBV11-2	TRBJ2-7	TRBD2	few	TGTGCCAGCAGCCCTAGACTAGCGGGAAATCGACGCGAGCAGTACTTC	CASSPRLAGNRREQYF
TRBV28	TRBJ1-6	.	.	TGTGCCAGCAGATACGACCGATCCTATAATTCACCCCTCCACTTT	CASRYDRSYNSPLHF
TRBV5-4	TRBJ2-5	.	.	TGTGCCAGCAGCCACCCACAGCGCCAAGAGACCCAGTACTTC	CASSHPQRQETQYF
TRBV12-3/TRBV12-4	TRBJ2-7	.	many	TGTGCCAGCAGCTTGGCAGGAGCCTACGAGCAGTACTTC	CASSLAGAYEQYF
TRBV29-1	TRBJ2-6	.	.	TGCAGCGTCCACGGGGGGCGCGATGACCCTGGGGCCAACGTCCTGACTTTC	CSVHGGRDDPGANVLTF
TRBV7-8	TRBJ2-5	TRBD2	.	TGTGCCAGCAGCTTAGTGGGGGGGGTAGAGACCCAGTACTTC	CASSLVGGVETQYF